This T cell receptor beta chain was captured in a study of control samples from healthy donors and cancer patients (dated by TCRdb to the early 2020s). To note about this clone: The antigen it recognizes is unknown. Base qualities are not recorded, but no much larger clone differs from it by a single base.

Library preparation used the immunoSEQ multiplex PCR assay. Here the immuneACCESS table is served through TCRdb, limited to in-frame sequences with V and J called. Missing clones are a known gap in these copies; in checked studies unresolved V genes cover under half, and the rest lacks a known reason. Across this sample there are roughly 140,000 clones, with roughly 90% seen only once. Roughly 5% of the sample is held by the ten biggest clonotypes. The CDR3, from cysteine to phenylalanine, totals 15 residues. The read is trimmed to its CDR3 DNA, 45 bases read in frame from base 1. According to the germline V gene, CDR1 reads SGHTS and CDR2 reads YDEGEE. Trimming costs V 4 bases and J 0 bases, and their ends lie 11 bases apart.

This receptor was identified in a man under 40 in good health. Sequenced material: blood. The rearrangement joined TRBV5-8 to TRBJ1-5; the D gene remains uncertain. The CDR3 protein is CASSADGLSNQPQHF. The nucleotide sequence is TGTGCCAGCAGCGCCGACGGACTTAGCAATCAGCCCCAGCATTTT.